This T cell receptor beta chain stems from a study of blood T cell repertoires in COVID-19. CDR3 length equals 16 residues. CDR1 is MNHNS, CDR2 SASEGT, per germline. V lost 2 bases and J 4 bases, leaving 15 bases between the germline ends. Only in-frame clones appear in the TCRdb table, and some are missing; sequencing was by immunoSEQ multiplex PCR. The profile covers over 120,000 clones, with roughly three quarters appearing a single time and less than 2% taken by the ten largest. The rearrangement joins TRBV6-1 to TRBJ2-1, with TRBD2 as a possible D gene (6 bases). The sample taken for sequencing was peripheral blood. This sequence was found in a woman aged 60-75 years with acute or convalescent COVID-19. Here the CDR3 reads CASSEYGGSRYNEQFF. The CDR3 nucleotides are TGTGCCAGCAGTGAATATGGAGGGAGTCGGTACAATGAGCAGTTCTTC.